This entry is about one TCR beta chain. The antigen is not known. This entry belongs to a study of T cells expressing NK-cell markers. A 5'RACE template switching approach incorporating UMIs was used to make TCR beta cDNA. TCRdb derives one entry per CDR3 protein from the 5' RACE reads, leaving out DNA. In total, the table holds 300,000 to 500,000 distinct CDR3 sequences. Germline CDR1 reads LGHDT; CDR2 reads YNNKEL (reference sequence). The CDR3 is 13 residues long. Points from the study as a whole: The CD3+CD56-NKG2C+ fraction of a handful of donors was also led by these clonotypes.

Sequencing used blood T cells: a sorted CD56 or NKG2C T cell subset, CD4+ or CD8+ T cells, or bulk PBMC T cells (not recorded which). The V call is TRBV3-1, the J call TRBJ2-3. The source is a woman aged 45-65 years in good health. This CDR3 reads CASSQEVVDTQYF.